Sequencing of this TCR beta chain was carried out in a study of control samples from healthy donors and cancer patients. CDR1 is SGHRS and CDR2 is YFSETQ in the germline V gene. Trimming pared 4 bases from V and 0 bases from J, leaving 11 bases between. The CDR3 length is 15 residues. Repertoires were generated with immunoSEQ multiplex PCR, while TCRdb's copy carries only in-frame clones and drops some. Counted here are 100,000 to 120,000 clones, approximately 80% occurring once; the ten biggest clones make up under 8.5%. This TCR was recovered from a man aged 18 to 35 in good health. This chain uses TRBV5-1 with TRBJ2-1; no definite D call. Specimen: blood. The CDR3: CASSAGWSSYNEQFF. As DNA, the CDR3 is TGCGCCAGCAGCGCCGGGTGGAGCTCCTACAATGAGCAGTTCTTC.